The 10 T cell receptor beta chains below come from one sample, sequenced in a study of cytomegalovirus exposure and HLA in healthy donors. Vbeta (60) and Jbeta (13) primers were used in the PCR. Sequenced by immunoSEQ multiplex PCR; TCRdb stores in-frame clones only, minus some. The data show approximately 120,000 clones, 81% seen once. The sequencing input was PBMCs. These receptors came from a woman in her twenties or thirties in good health and CMV-seronegative.

The chain couples TRBV2 to TRBJ1-5; D is perhaps TRBD1 (5 bases). Germline V lookup: CDR1 SNHLY, CDR2 FYNNEI. The CDR3 has 15 residues. Trimming removed 6 bases at V and 6 bases at J, with 18 bases between. The CDR3 coding sequence is TGTGCCAGCAGGGGTTGGTCACAGGAGCGTCAGCCCCAGCATTTT. Protein: CASRGWSQERQPQHF.

V gene TRBV5-1 combines with J gene TRBJ2-1; no reliable D call. There are 12 residues in the CDR3. V lost 4 bases, J lost 4 bases, and 6 bases lay in between. CDR1 and CDR2 (germline): SGHRS, YFSETQ. CDR3 nucleotides: TGCGCCAGCAGCGTTACATACAATGAGCAGTTCTTC. This translates into CASSVTYNEQFF.

The chain recombines TRBV7-7 with TRBJ2-3; TRBD2 matches 10 bases. Germline values: CDR1 SSHAT, CDR2 FNYEAQ (reference sequence). V shed 3 bases and J 7 bases; nucleotides not matched to a gene: 7. This CDR3 contains 15 residues. CDR3: CASSLALAGDHTQYF. CDR3 in DNA: TGTGCCAGCAGCTTGGCGCTAGCGGGAGATCATACGCAGTATTTT. Complete variable domain (other parts from reference TRBV7-7 and TRBJ2-3): GAGVSQSPRYKVTKRGQDVTLRCDPISSHATLYWYQQALGQGPEFLTYFNYEAQPDKSGLPSDRFSAERPEGSISTLTIQRTEQRDSAMYRCASSLALAGDHTQYFGPGTRLTVL.

The chain has TRBV11-2 and TRBJ2-1, with D perhaps TRBD2 (6 bases). CDR3 length: 14 residues. V lost 1 base, J lost 9 bases, and 13 bases lay in between. Looked up from germline, CDR1 is SGHAT and CDR2 is FQNNGV. This CDR3 reads CASSLVRQRVEQFF. DNA for the CDR3: TGTGCCAGCAGCTTAGTCCGACAGCGGGTTGAGCAGTTCTTC.

This chain connects TRBV7-2 to TRBJ1-2; tentatively, D is TRBD1 (6 bases). The germline gives CDR1 SGHTA, CDR2 FQGNSA. The length of the CDR3 is 15 residues. Trimming shortened V by 1 base and J by 2 bases, and 11 bases separated the two germline ends. The CDR3 nucleotides are TGTGCCAGCAGCTTAGTAGCAGGGGAGAACTATGGCTACACCTTC. Translated, it gives CASSLVAGENYGYTF.

This clone was detected a few times. The CDR3 nucleotides are TGTGCCAGCGGGGTTATGGGGAGAAAAGCTTTCTTT. Residues: CASGVMGRKAFF. The chain uses TRBV6-5 and TRBJ1-1; D not certain. Germline V gene data show CDR1 as MNHEY and CDR2 as SVGAGI. This CDR3 has 12 residues. Trimming cost V 8 bases and J 9 bases, with 16 bases left between them.

The chain employs TRBV27 and TRBJ2-1; D possibly corresponds to TRBD2 (6 bases). The CDR3 extends over 15 amino acids. V was cut by 5 bases and J by 5 bases, with 16 bases left in between. Germline CDR1 and CDR2: MNHEY and SMNVEV (reference sequence). The CDR3 spells CASSQKGTGHNEQFF. CDR3 nucleotide sequence: TGTGCCAGCAGTCAAAAGGGGACTGGCCACAATGAGCAGTTCTTC.

This clone appeared a few times. This sequence joins TRBV7-9 and TRBJ1-2, with 11 bases matching TRBD1. V lost 5 bases, J lost 3 bases, and 5 bases stayed unmatched. Germline CDR1 reads SEHNR; CDR2 reads FQNEAQ (reference sequence). This CDR3 has 15 residues. The CDR3 protein is CASSAGQGEHYGYTF. The CDR3 DNA sequence: TGTGCCAGCAGCGCGGGACAGGGGGAACACTATGGCTACACCTTC.

For this clone: Mismatch with germline at one junction end may stem from a read error. Here the CDR3 reads CASSLTAAALTGF. CDR3 coding DNA: TGTGCCAGCAGCTTAACTGCGGCGGCTCTGACCGGATTC. This chain connects TRBV11-2 to TRBJ2-7, with D hard to call. This CDR3 has 13 residues. Germline loops: CDR1 SGHAT, CDR2 FQNNGV.

This rearrangement joins TRBV9 to TRBJ2-2; 12 nucleotides match TRBD2. The junction had 6 bases not matched to a gene; V was cut back by 3 bases and J by 6 bases. The V gene's germline CDR1 is SGDLS and CDR2 YYNGEE. The CDR3 runs 16 residues. The CDR3 loop is CASSADLAGGAGELFF. CDR3 sequence (DNA): TGTGCCAGCAGCGCCGATCTAGCGGGAGGGGCCGGGGAGCTGTTTTTT.